The present entry profiles one T cell receptor beta chain with its context. Cohort 3 donors were reported recovered after two negative PCRs, clearance, or symptom resolution. The data derive from a study of blood T cell repertoires in COVID-19. This table comes from immunoSEQ multiplex PCR, and its TCRdb copy is limited to in-frame clones, with some not included. The profile shows 200,000 to 250,000 clones, around 86% of them singletons. Trimming shortened V by 6 bases and J by 8 bases, and 11 bases separated the two germline ends. CDR3 length: 12 amino acids. Germline lookup yields CDR1 MNHEY and CDR2 SVGAGI.

This sequence was found in a middle-aged man who had recovered from COVID-19. The chain is built from TRBV6-5 and TRBJ2-1; D call uncertain. Sequences were obtained from PBMCs or T cells enriched from blood (not recorded which). The chain's CDR3 is CASRGGADEQFF. CDR3 DNA sequence: TGTGCCAGCAGAGGCGGCGCCGATGAGCAGTTCTTC.